The 32 T cell receptor beta chains in this list originate from one sample, sequenced in a study of T-cell memory formation after mild COVID-19. TCRdb ran MiXCR on the 5' RACE reads and lists one entry per CDR3 protein. The table has about 400,000 distinct CDR3 sequences, about 15% seen once. The sequenced sample was PBMCs or a T cell subset sorted from them (not recorded which). All receptors come from a man between 18 and 29 years old who had mild COVID-19 (a few samples of this study predate the infection). Cell type and time point are not known.

This clonotype showed up many times. In DNA, the CDR3 is TGTGCCAGCGGGGCCCTAGGACCGTCTGGGGCTTTCTTT. Amino acid sequence: CASGALGPSGAFF. The chain employs TRBV27 and TRBJ1-1; perhaps TRBD1 as D (5 bases). The V gene's germline CDR1 is MNHEY and CDR2 SMNVEV (reference sequence). The CDR3 covers 13 residues. Trimming took 8 bases from V and 11 from J, leaving 21 bases between them.

The rearrangement joins TRBV9 to TRBJ2-7; D gene unclear. CDR3 length: 14 residues. Trimming took off 4 bases at V and 1 base at J, with 12 bases between the two ends. Looked up from germline, CDR1 is SGDLS and CDR2 is YYNGEE. The CDR3 nucleotides read TGTGCCAGCAGCCCTCAGGTTGGATCCTACGAGCAGTACTTC. Its translation: CASSPQVGSYEQYF. Using reference TRBV9 and TRBJ2-7 for the parts outside the CDR3, the full variable domain is DSGVTQTPKHLITATGQRVTLRCSPRSGDLSVYWYQQSLDQGLQFLIQYYNGEERAKGNILERFSAQQFPDLHSELNLSSLELGDSALYFCASSPQVGSYEQYFGPGTRLTVT.

The V and J genes are TRBV7-9 and TRBJ2-7; 7 bases align to TRBD2. CDR3 length: 14 residues. The germline V gene has CDR1 SEHNR and CDR2 FQNEAQ (reference sequence). The V gene end was trimmed by 5 bases and the J gene end by 5 bases; junction bases not matched to a gene: 9. The CDR3 is CASSREVAGHEQYF. The CDR3 nucleotides read TGTGCCAGCAGCCGCGAGGTAGCGGGTCACGAGCAGTACTTC.

The chain links TRBV6-5 to TRBJ1-2; D may be TRBD1 (6 bases). Per germline, CDR1 MNHEY and CDR2 SVGAGI. Trimming shortened V by 0 bases and J by 6 bases, and 20 bases separated the two germline ends. The length of the CDR3 is 17 residues. The CDR3 nucleotides read TGTGCCAGCAGTTACTCGAGGGACCGGGGGGCGAACCATGGCTACACCTTC. It specifies CASSYSRDRGANHGYTF.

This chain links TRBV24-1 with TRBJ2-3; TRBD2 aligns across 8 bases. V trimming: 9 bases; J trimming: 1 base; junction bases outside the gene matches: 11. Germline CDR1 reads KGHDR; CDR2 reads SFDVKD. The CDR3 loop spans 16 amino acids. CDR3 in DNA: TGTGCCACCGCTCACCCTGGAGCGGGGGGCACAGATACGCAGTATTTT. It translates to CATAHPGAGGTDTQYF.

J is TRBJ1-6 and V is TRBV18; D ambiguous. Trimming removed 2 bases from V and 10 bases from J, with 9 bases in between. The CDR3 spans 13 residues. Germline V gives CDR1 KGHSH, CDR2 LQKENI. This CDR3 is CASSPSKESPLHF. CDR3 DNA sequence: TGTGCCAGCTCACCATCGAAGGAGTCACCCCTCCACTTT.

Many counts were recorded for this clonotype. The gene calls are TRBV5-1 and TRBJ2-1; 13 positions match TRBD2. Germline V lookup: CDR1 SGHRS, CDR2 YFSETQ. This CDR3 has 14 residues. J gave up 7 bases and V 7 bases, and 5 bases lay outside the gene matches. CDR3 sequence reads: CASDRGLAGNEQFF. CDR3 in DNA: TGCGCCAGCGACCGGGGACTAGCGGGGAATGAGCAGTTCTTC.

In this sample, this clonotype turned up a few times. J is TRBJ2-3 and V is TRBV10-3; D is ambiguous. CDR1 and CDR2 (germline): ENHRY, SYGVKD. This CDR3 is 13 amino acids long. V lost 10 bases, J lost 5 bases, and 16 bases lay in between. Here the CDR3 reads CATQTGLGDTQYF. The DNA of the CDR3 is TGTGCCACCCAGACGGGCCTCGGAGATACGCAGTATTTT.

This clonotype was counted many times. The gene calls are TRBV2 and TRBJ2-2, with D possibly being TRBD1 (6 bases). Germline-derived CDR1 and CDR2 are SNHLY and FYNNEI. V shed 4 bases and J shed 0 bases, with 9 bases lying between them. The CDR3 consists of 15 residues. The CDR3: CASSGQAANTGELFF. The CDR3 coding sequence is TGTGCCAGCAGTGGACAGGCAGCGAACACCGGGGAGCTGTTTTTT.

This clonotype has a handful of counts. The rearrangement uses TRBV7-2 and TRBJ1-5; TRBD1 matches at 11 bases. Per the germline V gene, CDR1 is SGHTA and CDR2 is FQGNSA. Germline trimming cut 5 bases from V and 4 bases from J; bases unmatched to any gene: 7. CDR3 length: 16 residues. As DNA, the CDR3 is TGTGCCAGCAGCCCTTGGGACAGGGGGATTAATCAGCCCCAGCATTTT. It translates to CASSPWDRGINQPQHF.

This clonotype was detected ten times or more. The chain links TRBV14 to TRBJ2-7; D is unclear. The germline V gene encodes CDR1 SGHDN and CDR2 FVKESK. The CDR3 length is 15 residues. Trimming left V 3 bases short and J 2 bases short, with 14 bases between. CDR3 sequence: CASSQGVANTYEQYV. The CDR3 region has the DNA TGTGCCAGCAGCCAGGGTGTCGCCAATACCTACGAGCAGTACGTC.

This clonotype was detected a few times. An end of the junction differs from the germline gene, which may be a read error. The chain uses TRBV7-7 and TRBJ2-3, with 7 bases fitting TRBD1. Germline V gene sequence: CDR1 SSHAT, CDR2 FNYEAQ (reference sequence). The CDR3 consists of 15 residues. The CDR3 sequence is CASSLGGAPGDTQYF. The CDR3 nucleotides are TGTGCTAGCAGCTTAGGGGGCGCCCCCGGAGATACGCAGTATTTT.

The chain recombines TRBV20-1 with TRBJ2-3; 13 bases are shared with TRBD2. The germline V gene encodes CDR1 DFQATT and CDR2 SNEGSKA (reference sequence). This CDR3 is 18 amino acids long. Trimming removed 6 bases from V and 4 bases from J; junction bases left unmatched: 16. The CDR3 DNA reads TGCAGTGCAGAGACCGCGGGACTAGCGGGGTCTTTGGCAGATACGCAGTATTTT. Translated, it gives CSAETAGLAGSLADTQYF.

This clonotype appeared a few times. The J gene is TRBJ1-5, the V gene TRBV30, with D perhaps TRBD1 (5 bases). Trimming took off 0 bases at V and 2 bases at J, with 5 bases between the two ends. CDR3 size: 13 residues. Germline-derived CDR1 and CDR2 are GTSNPN and SVGIG (reference sequence). CDR3 region: CAWSVQGNQPQHF. The CDR3 region has the DNA TGTGCCTGGAGTGTACAGGGCAATCAGCCCCAGCATTTT.

This clonotype was detected only a few times. Relative to the germline gene, one junction end is altered; a read error may explain this. V usage is TRBV7-7 and J usage is TRBJ1-5, with D uncertain. Germline V gene sequence: CDR1 SSHAT, CDR2 FNYEAQ (reference sequence). The CDR3 totals 17 residues. The CDR3 spells CASSLVGRGVKYQPQHF. DNA of the CDR3: TGTGCTAGCAGCTTAGTTGGGCGGGGAGTGAAGTATCAGCCCCAGCATTTT.

This clonotype has only a few counts. J is TRBJ2-3 and V is TRBV7-2; the D call may be TRBD1 or TRBD2 (7 bases each). Trimming shortened V by 5 bases and J by 2 bases, and 17 bases separated the two germline ends. CDR3 length equals 16 residues. Germline lookup yields CDR1 SGHTA and CDR2 FQGNSA. CDR3 in amino acids: CASSVVPGGVTDTQYF. CDR3 DNA: TGTGCCAGCAGCGTAGTACCAGGGGGGGTCACAGATACGCAGTATTTT.

A few counts support this clonotype. This chain joins TRBV20-1 and TRBJ1-5, with a tentative D call TRBD1 (6 bases). Trimming left V 6 bases short and J 7 bases short, with 13 bases between. Germline loops: CDR1 DFQATT, CDR2 SNEGSKA (reference sequence). The CDR3 runs to 12 residues. CDR3: CSAGGVGQPQHF. The CDR3 DNA sequence: TGCAGTGCAGGGGGGGTCGGGCAGCCCCAGCATTTT.

This clonotype was recorded at least ten times. V is TRBV29-1 and J is TRBJ1-1; D is possibly TRBD1 (5 bases). Germline CDR1 is SQVTM and CDR2 is ANQGSEA. The CDR3 runs 15 residues. V dropped 7 bases and J dropped 0 bases, with 18 bases sitting between them. In DNA, the CDR3 is TGCAGCGGGTCCCAGGGCTGGGGTATGAACACTGAAGCTTTCTTT. Translated, it gives CSGSQGWGMNTEAFF.

V is TRBV6-4 and J is TRBJ1-5, with 8 bases identical to TRBD1. The CDR3 is made up of 15 amino acids. CDR1 is MRHNA, CDR2 SNTAGT, per germline. V shed 4 bases and J 7 bases; nucleotides not matched to a gene: 9. DNA of the CDR3: TGTGCCAGCAGTGTGACCCCCGACAGGGGCCAGCCCCAGCATTTT. Translating it yields CASSVTPDRGQPQHF.

This rearrangement joins TRBV6-2 or TRBV6-3 to TRBJ2-7; 11 bases agree with TRBD1. The junction had 3 bases not matched to a gene; V was cut back by 6 bases and J by 2 bases. Per germline, CDR1 MNHEY and CDR2 SVGEGT. The CDR3 consists of 14 residues. In nucleotides, the CDR3 is TGTGCCAGCAGAAGGACAGGGGGCCCCTACGAGCAGTACTTC. Amino acid sequence: CASRRTGGPYEQYF.

The rearrangement links TRBV7-2 to TRBJ2-3; TRBD1 is a possible D gene (6 bases). Germline CDR1 SGHTA, CDR2 FQGNSA. V was pared by 0 bases and J by 7 bases, with 14 bases between. CDR3 length equals 15 residues. The CDR3 loop is CASSLASFQGYTQYF. For the CDR3, the DNA is TGTGCCAGCAGCTTAGCCTCCTTCCAGGGGTATACGCAGTATTTT. The full variable domain, completed using reference TRBV7-2 and TRBJ2-3, is GAGVSQSPSNKVTEKGKDVELRCDPISGHTALYWYRQSLGQGLEFLIYFQGNSAPDKSGLPSDRFSAERTGGSVSTLTIQRTQQEDSAVYLCASSLASFQGYTQYFGPGTRLTVL.

The chain joins TRBV6-1 to TRBJ1-1, with D hard to call. Germline assignment: CDR1 MNHNS and CDR2 SASEGT. The CDR3 totals 13 residues. V lost 6 bases, J lost 3 bases, and 11 bases lay in between. CDR3 region: CASRQDPYTEAFF. CDR3 bases: TGTGCCAGCAGGCAGGATCCTTACACTGAAGCTTTCTTT.

This clonotype was counted between two and nine times. This chain uses TRBV12-3 or TRBV12-4 with TRBJ2-7; D remains unclear. The CDR3 is 17 amino acids. Trimming shortened V by 3 bases and J by 0 bases, and 18 bases separated the two germline ends. The CDR3 protein is CASSLSARVIPSYEQYF. The CDR3 DNA reads as TGTGCCAGCAGTTTGTCTGCTCGTGTCATCCCCTCCTACGAGCAGTACTTC.

The chain employs TRBV19 and TRBJ1-2, with TRBD1 identical over 8 bases. The germline gives CDR1 LNHDA, CDR2 SQIVND (reference sequence). V lost 3 bases and J lost 6; bases outside the gene matches: 12. The CDR3 sequence is 16 residues long. CDR3 loop: CASSISQGAKVDGYTF. Written as DNA, the CDR3 is TGTGCCAGTAGTATCAGCCAGGGGGCGAAGGTAGATGGCTACACCTTC.

In this sample, this clonotype turned up a few times. The chain carries TRBV27 and TRBJ2-3; D call uncertain. The CDR3 loop spans 14 amino acids. The V end was cut by 6 bases, the J end by 0 bases, with 10 bases between. Germline CDR1 and CDR2: MNHEY and SMNVEV (reference sequence). In DNA, the CDR3 is TGTGCCAGCAGGCTAAGCGTAAGCACAGATACGCAGTATTTT. Encoded protein: CASRLSVSTDTQYF.

The rearrangement links TRBV20-1 to TRBJ1-1, with D possibly TRBD1 on 5 matching bases. The CDR3 runs to 12 residues. Germline V lookup: CDR1 DFQATT, CDR2 SNEGSKA (reference sequence). Trimming took off 5 bases at V and 1 base at J, with 8 bases between the two ends. The CDR3 region has the DNA TGCAGTGCTGGACAAGCGAACACTGAAGCTTTCTTT. It translates to CSAGQANTEAFF.

The gene calls are TRBV19 and TRBJ1-1; D gene unclear. The CDR3 runs 15 residues. The germline CDR1 and CDR2 sequences are LNHDA and SQIVND (reference sequence). Deletions cut 0 bases from V and 0 bases from J, with 8 bases between. CDR3 DNA sequence: TGTGCCAGTAGTATAGATCTTGCTATGAACACTGAAGCTTTCTTT. Translated, it gives CASSIDLAMNTEAFF.

This clonotype appeared a few times. V and J are TRBV27 and TRBJ2-7; 10 nucleotides agree with TRBD1. Germline V gene sequence: CDR1 MNHEY, CDR2 SMNVEV (reference sequence). V shed 5 bases, J shed 5 bases, and the junction held 6 bases outside the gene matches. The CDR3 sequence is 14 residues long. The CDR3 is CASSPGTGAHEQYF. The CDR3 nucleotides read TGTGCCAGCAGTCCCGGGACAGGGGCCCACGAGCAGTACTTC.

The V gene is TRBV5-6, the J gene TRBJ1-5; D may be TRBD1 (6 bases). V was clipped by 2 bases and J by 4 bases, with 16 bases between them. The CDR3 is made up of 16 amino acids. CDR1 is SGHDT, CDR2 YYEEEE, per germline. The CDR3 nucleotides read TGTGCCAGCAGCTTCGGGCTGAGGGGGTTAAATCAGCCCCAGCATTTT. Translating it yields CASSFGLRGLNQPQHF.

The chain couples TRBV7-8 to TRBJ2-7; D not resolved. This CDR3 is 11 amino acids long. Germline V gene sequence: CDR1 SGHVS, CDR2 FQNEAQ. The ends were cut back, 4 bases at V and 6 bases at J, with 7 bases in the middle. The CDR3 is CASSSVSEQYF. CDR3 DNA sequence: TGTGCCAGCAGCTCGGTTTCCGAGCAGTACTTC.

This clonotype was detected many times. V and J are TRBV27 and TRBJ1-5, with D uncertain. In germline, CDR1 is MNHEY, CDR2 SMNVEV (reference sequence). This CDR3 has 12 residues. Deletions cut 6 bases from V and 7 bases from J, with 10 bases between. The CDR3 coding sequence is TGTGCCAGCAGCTTACTGGGGCAGCCCCAGCATTTT. It is translated as CASSLLGQPQHF.

This clonotype has a handful of counts. The rearrangement links TRBV7-9 to TRBJ1-1; D perhaps matches TRBD1 (5 bases). V was cut by 10 bases and J by 11 bases, with 14 bases left in between. Germline values: CDR1 SEHNR, CDR2 FQNEAQ (reference sequence). The CDR3 has 10 amino acids. The CDR3 DNA sequence: TGTGCCATCCGGGGGGTTTACGCTTTCTTT. Protein sequence: CAIRGVYAFF.